One and the same sample provided the 30 T cell receptor beta chains below, sequenced in a study of shared clonotypes between healthy human individuals. Sequencing used immunoSEQ multiplex PCR; TCRdb keeps in-frame clones, though not all of them. The table shows 900,000 to 1,200,000 clones, with roughly 74% occurring only once. The sequencing sample was made of memory CD4+ T cells from PBMCs. Subset indicated: CD45RA-negative fraction. These receptor sequences come from a man younger than 35 in good health. Some clones in this sample may be carry-over from other donors' samples.

This clone showed up just a few times. V gene TRBV21-1 combines with J gene TRBJ1-1. TRBV21-1 is a pseudogene locus. This CDR3 has 14 residues. DNA of the CDR3: TGTGCCAGCAGCCTACTGGGGACTTACACTGAAGCTTTCTTT. Protein product: CASSLLGTYTEAFF.

A remark on this clone: With only one base between it and a far larger clone, this is likely a read error. Within the sample, other DNA sequences also encode this same CDR3. The gene calls are TRBV30 and TRBJ1-5; D is undetermined. Germline CDR1 is GTSNPN and CDR2 is SVGIG (reference sequence). V was cut by 1 base and J by 3 bases, with 13 bases left in between. CDR3 length: 15 residues. The CDR3 DNA is TGTGCCTGGAGTGCCCGTGGCCTTTACAATCAGCCCCAGCATTTT. Its protein product is CAWSARGLYNQPQHF.

The chain couples TRBV15 to TRBJ1-5; D is uncertain. Germline CDR1 reads LNHNV; CDR2 reads YYDKDF (reference sequence). Trimming cost V 0 bases and J 7 bases, with 13 bases left between them. This CDR3 region has 15 residues. The CDR3: CATSRDKGLGQPQHF. The CDR3, as DNA: TGTGCCACCAGCAGAGATAAGGGTTTAGGGCAGCCCCAGCATTTT.

With regard to this clone: This sample also contains other DNA sequences that code for the same CDR3. V gene TRBV5-6 combines with J gene TRBJ1-5; a possible D gene is TRBD1 (5 bases). With 4 bases removed from V and 0 bases from J, the gap between germline ends came to 14 bases. CDR1 is SGHDT, CDR2 YYEEEE, per germline. The CDR3 runs 16 residues. DNA of the CDR3: TGTGCCAGCAGCCTAACTGGGACGGTTAGCAATCAGCCCCAGCATTTT. The encoded protein is CASSLTGTVSNQPQHF.

In this sample, this clone turned up many times. Other DNA sequences in this sample translate to the same CDR3. The chain combines TRBV30 with TRBJ1-1; D not certain. V was shortened by 0 bases and J by 1 base, with 6 bases between the two germline ends. Germline V gene lookup returns CDR1 GTSNPN and CDR2 SVGIG (reference sequence). The CDR3 runs to 13 residues. CDR3 in amino acids: CAWSVDTNTEAFF. For the CDR3, the DNA is TGTGCCTGGAGTGTAGACACGAACACTGAAGCTTTCTTT.

This CDR3 is CASSLVGLLGYTF. CDR3 sequence (DNA): TGTGCCAGCAGCTTAGTGGGACTCTTGGGCTACACCTTC. The chain links TRBV7-9 to TRBJ1-2; maybe TRBD1 (5 bases). The V gene's germline CDR1 is SEHNR and CDR2 FQNEAQ (reference sequence). Between the trimmed V and J ends, which lost 1 base and 8 bases, there was a span of 11 bases. The CDR3 runs to 13 residues.

This chain joins TRBV5-1 and TRBJ1-4; D is possibly TRBD1 (5 bases). Germline lookup yields CDR1 SGHRS and CDR2 YFSETQ. Trimming removed 0 bases at V and 5 bases at J, with 14 bases between. The CDR3 contains 16 residues. The DNA of the CDR3 is TGCGCCAGCAGCTTGGGTCCCTCAGGGTACAATGAAAAACTGTTTTTT. The encoded protein is CASSLGPSGYNEKLFF.

The rearrangement uses TRBV28 and TRBJ2-1; D remains unclear. The V end lost 7 bases, the J end lost 3 bases, and 19 bases lay between the germline ends. Germline-derived CDR1 and CDR2 are MDHEN and SYDVKM. The CDR3 length is 16 residues. CDR3 sequence reads: CASTSMGAGIYNEQFF. The CDR3 DNA reads as TGTGCCAGCACCTCCATGGGTGCTGGGATCTACAATGAGCAGTTCTTC.

The V and J genes are TRBV7-2 and TRBJ2-7, with no clear D. Germline V CDR1 and CDR2: SGHTA, FQGNSA. The CDR3 is 13 amino acids. V lost 1 base and J lost 6, with 10 bases in between. This CDR3 reads CASSLVRDGEQYF. CDR3 nucleotides: TGTGCCAGCAGCTTAGTCCGAGACGGCGAGCAGTACTTC.

As for this clone: This could be a read error, since a much larger clone is one nucleotide away. This sample includes further DNA sequences coding for the same CDR3. V gene TRBV6-6 combines with J gene TRBJ1-1, with D uncertain. Trimming left V 2 bases short and J 6 bases short, with 10 bases between. Germline V gene data show CDR1 as MNHNY and CDR2 as SVGAGI (reference sequence). The CDR3 spans 13 residues. The DNA for the CDR3 is TGTGCCAGCAGTTACGACGGAAGGGCTGAAGCTTTCTTT. Translated: CASSYDGRAEAFF.

Of note for this clone: Different DNA sequences within this sample yield the same CDR3. The chain combines TRBV15 with TRBJ2-3, with D hard to call. V shed 0 bases and J shed 1 base, with 8 bases lying between them. The length of the CDR3 is 15 residues. Per germline, CDR1 LNHNV and CDR2 YYDKDF (reference sequence). In nucleotides, the CDR3 is TGTGCCACCAGCAGAGACGGGCGAGGCACAGATACGCAGTATTTT. It specifies CATSRDGRGTDTQYF. The whole variable domain, remainder taken from reference TRBV15 and TRBJ2-3, is DAMVIQNPRYQVTQFGKPVTLSCSQTLNHNVMYWYQQKSSQAPKLLFHYYDKDFNNEADTPDNFQSRRPNTSFCFLDIRSPGLGDTAMYLCATSRDGRGTDTQYFGPGTRLTVL.

This chain uses TRBV18 with TRBJ2-1; 10 bases fit TRBD2. CDR1 is KGHSH, CDR2 LQKENI, per germline. The CDR3 extends over 15 amino acids. After removal of 3 bases from V and 5 bases from J, the junction contained 4 bases not matched to a gene. CDR3 nucleotides: TGTGCCAGCTCACCTTCTAGCGGGAGCGACAATGAGCAGTTCTTC. This encodes CASSPSSGSDNEQFF.

V and J are TRBV19 and TRBJ1-2, with D possibly TRBD1 on 5 matching bases. Germline V gives CDR1 LNHDA, CDR2 SQIVND (reference sequence). There are 13 residues in the CDR3. Trimming took 7 bases from V and 3 from J, leaving 12 bases between them. This CDR3 is CASTPGGHYGYTF. In nucleotides, the CDR3 is TGTGCCAGTACCCCGGGGGGACACTATGGCTACACCTTC.

Note on this clone: The same CDR3 can be traced to other DNA sequences in this sample. This sequence joins TRBV4-1 and TRBJ1-5; D is undetermined. The CDR3 runs to 14 residues. Per the germline V gene, CDR1 is MGHRA and CDR2 is YSYEKL. V dropped 3 bases and J dropped 0 bases, with 6 bases sitting between them. The CDR3 coding sequence is TGCGCCAGCAGCCAGGCGGGTAGCAATCAGCCCCAGCATTTT. Amino acid sequence: CASSQAGSNQPQHF.

Points on this clone: A much larger clone is a single base away; this may be a read error. In nucleotides, the CDR3 is TGTGCCAGCAGTGTACAGAAGAACACTGAAGCTTTCTTT. Protein product: CASSVQKNTEAFF. The chain recombines TRBV6-1 with TRBJ1-1; D is unresolved. V was cut by 4 bases and J by 1 base, with 7 bases left in between. The CDR3 consists of 13 residues. The V gene's germline CDR1 is MNHNS and CDR2 SASEGT.

The chain couples TRBV7-3 to TRBJ2-1, with D perhaps being TRBD1 or TRBD2 (6 bases each). CDR1 and CDR2 from the germline V gene are SGHTA and FQGTGA. The V gene lost 5 bases and the J gene lost 0 bases, with 14 bases spanning the gap. The CDR3 sequence is 16 residues long. CDR3 loop: CASSPGGGSSYNEQFF. The DNA of the CDR3 is TGTGCCAGCAGCCCTGGAGGGGGGAGCTCCTACAATGAGCAGTTCTTC.

The chain uses TRBV6-1 and TRBJ2-7; 8 bases map to TRBD2. Germline V gene data show CDR1 as MNHNS and CDR2 as SASEGT. V lost 7 bases and J lost 1; bases outside the gene matches: 9. The CDR3 runs to 15 residues. Here the CDR3 reads CASKVRLAGSYEQYF. The DNA for the CDR3 is TGTGCCAGCAAGGTTCGGCTAGCGGGTTCCTACGAGCAGTACTTC.

This chain uses TRBV4-1 with TRBJ1-5; no clear D gene. Trimming pared 1 base from V and 4 bases from J, leaving 8 bases between. Germline lookup yields CDR1 MGHRA and CDR2 YSYEKL. This CDR3 region has 14 residues. CDR3 residues: CASSQVTRNQPQHF. CDR3 DNA: TGCGCCAGCAGCCAAGTCACAAGGAATCAGCCCCAGCATTTT.

Remarks on this clone: The same CDR3 can be traced to other DNA sequences in this sample. This sequence joins TRBV5-1 and TRBJ2-1, with D unclear. V lost 0 bases to trimming and J lost 4 bases, with 5 bases between them. Germline CDR1 and CDR2: SGHRS and YFSETQ. The CDR3 has 13 residues. The CDR3 region is CASSLDGYNEQFF. CDR3 nucleotide sequence: TGCGCCAGCAGCTTGGATGGGTACAATGAGCAGTTCTTC.

This clone has more than one count but fewer than ten. The rearrangement links TRBV28 to TRBJ1-3; tentatively, D is TRBD1 (5 bases). The CDR3 spans 17 residues. The ends were cut back, 3 bases at V and 1 base at J, with 16 bases in the middle. Germline CDR1 reads MDHEN; CDR2 reads SYDVKM. The CDR3 is CASSLMGGVKSGNTIYF. The DNA for the CDR3 is TGTGCCAGCAGTTTGATGGGGGGAGTAAAATCTGGAAACACCATATATTTT. Full variable domain (missing parts from reference TRBV28 and TRBJ1-3): DVKVTQSSRYLVKRTGEKVFLECVQDMDHENMFWYRQDPGLGLRLIYFSYDVKMKEKGDIPEGYSVSREKKERFSLILESASTNQTSMYLCASSLMGGVKSGNTIYFGEGSWLTVV.

The rearrangement links TRBV10-3 to TRBJ2-7; tentative D call: TRBD1 (6 bases). CDR1 and CDR2 from the germline V gene are ENHRY and SYGVKD. This CDR3 comprises 14 residues. Trimming removed 8 bases at V and 5 bases at J, with 19 bases between. Here the CDR3 reads CAIGNRVQRNEQYF. DNA of the CDR3: TGTGCCATCGGGAACAGGGTGCAACGGAACGAGCAGTACTTC.

This clone was seen ten or more times. Other DNA sequences in the sample encode the same CDR3. V and J are TRBV7-2 and TRBJ2-7; possible D gene TRBD2, 6 bases. From germline, CDR1 is SGHTA and CDR2 FQGNSA. The length of the CDR3 is 14 residues. V gave up 3 bases and J gave up 0 bases, with 9 bases separating them. CDR3 region: CASSLGLGSYEQYF. CDR3 bases: TGTGCCAGCAGCTTGGGACTGGGCTCCTACGAGCAGTACTTC.

The V call is TRBV18, the J call TRBJ2-3; maybe TRBD2 (5 bases). The CDR3 is 16 amino acids. Germline V gene sequence: CDR1 KGHSH, CDR2 LQKENI. V was cut by 2 bases and J by 1 base, with 13 bases left in between. Written as DNA, the CDR3 is TGTGCCAGCTCACCAAGAGGAGGAGGAGGCACAGATACGCAGTATTTT. Translated, it gives CASSPRGGGGTDTQYF.

A remark on this clone: The sample contains more than one DNA sequence encoding this CDR3. The rearrangement links TRBV27 to TRBJ2-5, with D perhaps TRBD2 (5 bases). V was pared by 0 bases and J by 1 base, with 9 bases between. The CDR3 is 15 residues long. Germline CDR1 and CDR2: MNHEY and SMNVEV (reference sequence). The CDR3, as DNA: TGTGCCAGCAGTTTATCGGGGAGAGCCCAAGAGACCCAGTACTTC. Translated: CASSLSGRAQETQYF.

The V call is TRBV28, the J call TRBJ1-1; a possible D gene is TRBD1 (5 bases). CDR3 length: 17 amino acids. The germline V gene has CDR1 MDHEN and CDR2 SYDVKM. V lost 8 bases and J lost 1, with 23 bases in between. CDR3 sequence: CASPPTRGSIANTEAFF. CDR3 sequence (DNA): TGTGCCAGCCCACCGACCCGGGGGAGCATTGCGAACACTGAAGCTTTCTTT.

This chain joins TRBV18 and TRBJ1-4; 8 nucleotides agree with TRBD1. The CDR3 totals 14 residues. J lost 7 bases, V lost 8 bases, and 9 bases had no gene match. Germline loops: CDR1 KGHSH, CDR2 LQKENI. CDR3 sequence: CASAWQGTGEKLFF. In DNA, the CDR3 is TGTGCCAGCGCGTGGCAGGGGACAGGTGAAAAACTGTTTTTT.

Ten or more counts support this clone. This chain links TRBV6-1 with TRBJ2-7, with D perhaps assigned TRBD1 or TRBD2 (6 bases each). Trimming pared 6 bases from V and 1 base from J, leaving 13 bases between. The V gene's germline CDR1 is MNHNS and CDR2 SASEGT. The CDR3 sequence is 14 residues long. CDR3: CASSAWGASYEQYF. The DNA of the CDR3 is TGTGCCAGCAGCGCTTGGGGGGCATCCTACGAGCAGTACTTC.

This clone occurred many times. The chain joins TRBV11-3 to TRBJ2-2, with unresolved D. The CDR3 runs 12 residues. Trimming cost V 3 bases and J 5 bases, with 4 bases left between them. From germline, CDR1 is SGHNT and CDR2 YENEEA. The DNA for the CDR3 is TGTGCCAGCAGCTTCTCAACCGGGGAGCTGTTTTTT. Translating gives CASSFSTGELFF.

This clone turned up a few times. This chain joins TRBV4-3 and TRBJ1-3; D perhaps matches TRBD1 (5 bases). CDR3 length: 13 residues. V lost 2 bases and J lost 4, with 6 bases in between. Germline values: CDR1 LGHNA, CDR2 YSLEER. The CDR3 sequence: CASSQWGGNTIYF. The CDR3 DNA follows: TGCGCCAGCAGCCAATGGGGGGGAAACACCATATATTTT.

V and J are TRBV7-8 and TRBJ2-5, with unresolved D. Germline V gives CDR1 SGHVS, CDR2 FQNEAQ. Trimming stripped 5 bases from V and 0 bases from J, with 13 bases between. The CDR3 contains 15 residues. CDR3 sequence: CASSAPRADQETQYF. CDR3 bases: TGTGCCAGCAGCGCCCCCCGGGCCGACCAAGAGACCCAGTACTTC.